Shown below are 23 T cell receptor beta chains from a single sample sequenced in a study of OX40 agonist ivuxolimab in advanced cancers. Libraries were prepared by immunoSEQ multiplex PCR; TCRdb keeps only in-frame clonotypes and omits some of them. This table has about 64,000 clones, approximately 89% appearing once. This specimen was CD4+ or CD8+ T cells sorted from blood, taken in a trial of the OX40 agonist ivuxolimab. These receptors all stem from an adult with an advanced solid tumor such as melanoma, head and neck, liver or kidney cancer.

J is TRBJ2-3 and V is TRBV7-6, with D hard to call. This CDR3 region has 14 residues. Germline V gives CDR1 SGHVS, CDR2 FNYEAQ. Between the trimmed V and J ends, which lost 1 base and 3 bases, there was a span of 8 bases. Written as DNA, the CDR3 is TGTGCCAGCAGCTTAGATCCGGAAACAGATACGCAGTATTTT. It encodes CASSLDPETDTQYF.

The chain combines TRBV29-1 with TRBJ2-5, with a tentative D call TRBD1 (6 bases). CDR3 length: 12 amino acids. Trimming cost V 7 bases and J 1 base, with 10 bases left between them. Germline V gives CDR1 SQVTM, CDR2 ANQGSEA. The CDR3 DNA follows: TGCAGCGCCGGGACAACCCAAGAGACCCAGTACTTC. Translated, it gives CSAGTTQETQYF.

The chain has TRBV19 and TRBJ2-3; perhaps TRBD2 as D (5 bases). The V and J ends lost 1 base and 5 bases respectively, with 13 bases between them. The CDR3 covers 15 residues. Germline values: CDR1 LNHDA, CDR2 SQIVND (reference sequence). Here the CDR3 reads CASSIGRGVRDTQYF. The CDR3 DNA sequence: TGTGCCAGTAGTATAGGTCGGGGAGTCAGAGATACGCAGTATTTT.

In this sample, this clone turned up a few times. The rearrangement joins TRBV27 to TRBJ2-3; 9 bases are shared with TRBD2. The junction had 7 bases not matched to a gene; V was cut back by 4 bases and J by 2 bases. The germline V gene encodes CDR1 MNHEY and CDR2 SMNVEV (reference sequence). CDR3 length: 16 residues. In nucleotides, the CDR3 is TGTGCCAGCAGTTGGGGGCGGGAGGGGTACACAGATACGCAGTATTTT. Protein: CASSWGREGYTDTQYF.

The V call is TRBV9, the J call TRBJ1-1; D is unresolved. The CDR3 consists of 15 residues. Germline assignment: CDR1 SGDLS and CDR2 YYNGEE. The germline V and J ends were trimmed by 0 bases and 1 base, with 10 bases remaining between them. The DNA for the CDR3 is TGTGCCAGCAGCGTAGGTCACAGAACGAACACTGAAGCTTTCTTT. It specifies CASSVGHRTNTEAFF.

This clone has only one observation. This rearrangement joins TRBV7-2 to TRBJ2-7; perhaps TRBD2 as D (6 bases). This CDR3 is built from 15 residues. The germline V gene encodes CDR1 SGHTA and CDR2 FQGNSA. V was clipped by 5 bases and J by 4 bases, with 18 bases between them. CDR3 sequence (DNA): TGTGCCAGCAGCGGTCAATATGGCGGGAAGTACGAGCAGTACTTC. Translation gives CASSGQYGGKYEQYF.

CDR3 bases: TGTGCCAGCAGTTATGGCGGGGGGGACCGAACCTACGAGCAGTACTTC. Translated: CASSYGGGDRTYEQYF. V usage is TRBV6-6 and J usage is TRBJ2-7; 9 bases are shared with TRBD2. The CDR3 has 16 amino acids. Germline CDR1 MNHNY, CDR2 SVGAGI (reference sequence). V was pared by 3 bases and J by 2 bases, with 8 bases of the junction left unmatched.

This chain's CDR3 is CASSSPSGGQETQYF. The CDR3, as DNA: TGTGCCAGCAGTTCCCCTAGCGGAGGCCAAGAGACCCAGTACTTC. The chain joins TRBV28 to TRBJ2-5; 7 bases map to TRBD2. V trimming: 4 bases; J trimming: 1 base; junction bases outside the gene matches: 6. This CDR3 is 15 amino acids long. CDR1 MDHEN and CDR2 SYDVKM come from the germline V gene.

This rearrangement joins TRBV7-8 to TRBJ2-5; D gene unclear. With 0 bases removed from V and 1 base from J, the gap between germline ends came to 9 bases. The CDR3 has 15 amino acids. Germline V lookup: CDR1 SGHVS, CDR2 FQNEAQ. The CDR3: CASSLAFSRQETQYF. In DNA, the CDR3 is TGTGCCAGCAGCTTAGCTTTCAGTCGCCAAGAGACCCAGTACTTC.

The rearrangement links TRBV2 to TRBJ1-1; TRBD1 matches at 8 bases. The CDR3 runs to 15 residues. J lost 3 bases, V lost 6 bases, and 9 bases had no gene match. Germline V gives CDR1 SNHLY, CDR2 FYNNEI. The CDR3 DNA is TGTGCCAGCAGACGGGAGACAGGGGTTGACACTGAAGCTTTCTTT. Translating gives CASRRETGVDTEAFF.

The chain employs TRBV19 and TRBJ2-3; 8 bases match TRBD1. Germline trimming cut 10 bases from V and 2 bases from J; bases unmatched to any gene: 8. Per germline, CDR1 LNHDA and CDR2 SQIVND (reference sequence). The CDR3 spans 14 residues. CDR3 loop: CATLNRGSTDTQYF. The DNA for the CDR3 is TGTGCCACTCTAAACAGGGGGTCCACAGATACGCAGTATTTT.

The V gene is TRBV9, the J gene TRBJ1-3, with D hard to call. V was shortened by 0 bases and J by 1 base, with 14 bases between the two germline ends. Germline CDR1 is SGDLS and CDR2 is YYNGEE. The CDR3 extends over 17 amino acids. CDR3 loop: CASSVEDRGPSGNTIYF. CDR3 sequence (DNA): TGTGCCAGCAGCGTAGAGGACCGCGGGCCTTCTGGAAACACCATATATTTT.

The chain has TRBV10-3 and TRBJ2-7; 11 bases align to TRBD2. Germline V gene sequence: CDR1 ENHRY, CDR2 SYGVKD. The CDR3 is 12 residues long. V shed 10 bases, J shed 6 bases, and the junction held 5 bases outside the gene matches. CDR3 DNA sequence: TGTGCCACACTAGCGGGAGAAGGCGAGCAGTACTTC. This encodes CATLAGEGEQYF.

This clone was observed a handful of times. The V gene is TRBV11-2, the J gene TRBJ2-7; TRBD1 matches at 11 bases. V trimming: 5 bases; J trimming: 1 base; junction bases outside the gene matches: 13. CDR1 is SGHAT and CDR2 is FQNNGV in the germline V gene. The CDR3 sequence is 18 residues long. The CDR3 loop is CASSDTDRGRLRSYEQYF. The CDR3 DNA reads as TGTGCCAGCAGCGACACGGACAGGGGGCGTCTAAGATCCTACGAGCAGTACTTC.

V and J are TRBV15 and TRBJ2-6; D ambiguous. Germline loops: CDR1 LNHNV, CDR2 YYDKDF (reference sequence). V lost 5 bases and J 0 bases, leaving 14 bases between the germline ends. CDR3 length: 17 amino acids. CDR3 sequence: CATSGPGYSSGANVLTF. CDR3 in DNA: TGTGCCACCAGCGGGCCAGGCTATAGCTCTGGGGCCAACGTCCTGACTTTC.

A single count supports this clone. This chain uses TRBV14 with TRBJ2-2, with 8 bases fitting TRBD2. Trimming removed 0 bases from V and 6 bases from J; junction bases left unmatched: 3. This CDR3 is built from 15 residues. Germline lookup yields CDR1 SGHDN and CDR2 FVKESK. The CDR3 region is CASSQDSGIAGELFF. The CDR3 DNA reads TGTGCCAGCAGCCAAGATAGCGGGATAGCCGGGGAGCTGTTTTTT.

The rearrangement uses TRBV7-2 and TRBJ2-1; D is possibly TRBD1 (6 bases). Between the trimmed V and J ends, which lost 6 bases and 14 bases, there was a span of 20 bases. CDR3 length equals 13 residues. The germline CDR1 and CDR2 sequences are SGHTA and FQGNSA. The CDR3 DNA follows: TGTGCCAGCAGAAAAAGGGGGAACGGCGGTGAGTTCTTC. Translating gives CASRKRGNGGEFF.

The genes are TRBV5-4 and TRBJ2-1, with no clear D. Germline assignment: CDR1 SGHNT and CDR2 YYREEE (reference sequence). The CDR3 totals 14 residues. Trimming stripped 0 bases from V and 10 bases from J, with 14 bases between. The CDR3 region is CASSLEVASGEQFF. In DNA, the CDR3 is TGTGCCAGCAGCTTGGAAGTAGCATCGGGCGAGCAGTTCTTC.

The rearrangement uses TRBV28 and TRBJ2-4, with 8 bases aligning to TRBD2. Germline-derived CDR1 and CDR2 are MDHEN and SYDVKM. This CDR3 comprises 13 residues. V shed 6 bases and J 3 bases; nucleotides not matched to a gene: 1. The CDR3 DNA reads TGTGCCAGCAGCCGGGGGGGCAAAAACATTCAGTACTTC. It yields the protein CASSRGGKNIQYF.

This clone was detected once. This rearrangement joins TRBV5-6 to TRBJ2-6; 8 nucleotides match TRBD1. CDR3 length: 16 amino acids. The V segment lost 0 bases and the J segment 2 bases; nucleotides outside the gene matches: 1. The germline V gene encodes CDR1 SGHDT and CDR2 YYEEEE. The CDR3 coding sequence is TGTGCCAGCAGCTTGGTCAGGGGGCCTGGGGCCAACGTCCTGACTTTC. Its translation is CASSLVRGPGANVLTF.

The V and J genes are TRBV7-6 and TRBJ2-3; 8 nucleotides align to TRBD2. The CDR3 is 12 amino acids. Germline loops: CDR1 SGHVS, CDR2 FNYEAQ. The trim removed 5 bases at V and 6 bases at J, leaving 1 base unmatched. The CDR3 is CASSPGGDTQYF. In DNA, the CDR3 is TGTGCCAGCAGCCCGGGGGGGGATACGCAGTATTTT.

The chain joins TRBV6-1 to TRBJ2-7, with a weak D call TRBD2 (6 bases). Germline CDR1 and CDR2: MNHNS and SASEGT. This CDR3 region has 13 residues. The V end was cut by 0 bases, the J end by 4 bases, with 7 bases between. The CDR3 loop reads CASSEARGYEQYF. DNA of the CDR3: TGTGCCAGCAGTGAAGCACGGGGGTACGAGCAGTACTTC.

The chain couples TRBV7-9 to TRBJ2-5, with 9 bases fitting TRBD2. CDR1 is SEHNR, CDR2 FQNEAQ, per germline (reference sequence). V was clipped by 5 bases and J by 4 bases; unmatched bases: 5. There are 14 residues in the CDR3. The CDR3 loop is CASSPGLAVETQYF. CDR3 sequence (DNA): TGTGCCAGCAGCCCGGGACTAGCAGTAGAGACCCAGTACTTC.